This T cell receptor beta chain was sequenced in a study of cytomegalovirus exposure and HLA in healthy donors. Per germline, CDR1 LNHDA and CDR2 SQIVND (reference sequence). V was shortened by 9 bases and J by 0 bases, with 11 bases between the two germline ends. The CDR3 spans 13 residues. Study findings and constraints: Per published reports, the classifier diagnosed cytomegalovirus status with high specificity and sensitivity.

Sequencing was performed with immunoSEQ multiplex PCR; in TCRdb, only in-frame clones are kept and a portion is missing. The data hold some 80,000 clones, with about 96% observed a single time. This clone occurred a few times. No antigen is known for it. The sequence was collected from a woman between 18 and 30 years old in good health and CMV-seronegative. The source material was PBMCs. The chain joins TRBV19 to TRBJ1-1, with D possibly matching TRBD1 (5 bases). The CDR3 sequence is CASRGGVNTEAFF. DNA for the CDR3: TGTGCCAGCCGGGGGGGGGTGAACACTGAAGCTTTCTTT. Full variable domain (rest looked up from reference TRBV19 and TRBJ1-1): DGGITQSPKYLFRKEGQNVTLSCEQNLNHDAMYWYRQDPGQGLRLIYYSQIVNDFQKGDIAEGYSVSREKKESFPLTVTSAQKNPTAFYLCASRGGVNTEAFFGQGTRLTVV.